A selection of T cell receptor beta chains follows, all from one sample in a study of beta chain features in type 1 diabetes. Using immunoSEQ multiplex PCR, the repertoire was profiled, and TCRdb retains in-frame clones only, with some absent. Here the sample spans 400,000 to 500,000 clones, 11% to 15% being singletons. The sequencing input was naive CD4+ T cells from blood. The source is a man aged 25-40 years in good health. The conserved cysteine and the conserved F or W are not part of the CDR3 here. Fields, in order: V gene, CDR3 protein.

>TRBV25-1
ASSETGVGQPQH
>TRBV19
ATFDRGGTTDTQY
>TRBV5-1
ASSFDRGNSPLH
>TRBV20-1
SAGYNEQF
>TRBV7-9
ASSSRQGYYGYT
>TRBV7-2
ASSLRGLGQLIDTQY
>TRBV9
ASSVRRSGSTGELF
>TRBV10-3
ATLGETQY
>TRBV5-6
ASSSTGVGLF
>TRBV29-1
SHTGLLNTGELF
>TRBV5-4
ASTLAGPYQETQY
>TRBV6-1
ASSTLSGQGDTQY
>TRBV29-1
SVSVPTGGYEQY
>TRBV6-1
ASSERRAGLAGIETQY
>TRBV4-3
ASSQTSGRGGEQF
>TRBV7-9
ASSLGEANTGELF
>TRBV7-2
ASSLRLGPGNEQF
>TRBV30
AWRDRGQLNTGELF
>TRBV29-1
SVGGRANEKLF
>TRBV14
ASSSSTDTQY